This T cell receptor beta chain is from a study of T cell responses to AZD1222 COVID-19 vaccine. CDR3 size: 15 residues. Trimming cost V 3 bases and J 5 bases; bases outside gene matches: 7. Germline V gene sequence: CDR1 KGHSH, CDR2 LQKENI. Notes on the study in general: Two doses of AZD1222 preceded a rise in Spike-specific TCR breadth and depth. Donors in the cohort were predominantly white British and more often female, and clonal diversity was possibly underestimated.

This clone has a single count. The antigen remains undetermined. Produced via immunoSEQ multiplex PCR; TCRdb's table is partial and in-frame only. The top ten clones hold about a fifth of a sample with 90,000 to 95,000 clones, approximately 90% of them seen once. The sample here was peripheral blood, taken on day 0 of AZD1222 vaccination. This chain connects TRBV18 to TRBJ1-5; the match to TRBD1 covers 7 bases. The receptor comes from an adult in good health. This chain's CDR3 is CASSPGQLRDQPQHF. CDR3 nucleotide sequence: TGTGCCAGCTCACCGGGACAGCTCCGTGATCAGCCCCAGCATTTT.